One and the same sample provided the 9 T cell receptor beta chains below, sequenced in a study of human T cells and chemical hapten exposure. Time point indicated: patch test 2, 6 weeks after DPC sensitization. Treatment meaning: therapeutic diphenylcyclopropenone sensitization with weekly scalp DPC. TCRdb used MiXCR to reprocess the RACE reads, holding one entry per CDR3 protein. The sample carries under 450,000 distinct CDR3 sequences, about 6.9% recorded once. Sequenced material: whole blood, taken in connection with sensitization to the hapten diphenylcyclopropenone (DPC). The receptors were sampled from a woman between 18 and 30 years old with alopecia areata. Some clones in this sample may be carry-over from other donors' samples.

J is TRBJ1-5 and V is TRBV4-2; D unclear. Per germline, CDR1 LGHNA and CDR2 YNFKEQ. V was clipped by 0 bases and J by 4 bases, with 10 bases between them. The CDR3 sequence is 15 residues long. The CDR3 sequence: CASSQELAGNQPQHF. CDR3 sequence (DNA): TGTGCCAGCAGCCAAGAGTTGGCAGGAAATCAGCCCCAGCATTTT.

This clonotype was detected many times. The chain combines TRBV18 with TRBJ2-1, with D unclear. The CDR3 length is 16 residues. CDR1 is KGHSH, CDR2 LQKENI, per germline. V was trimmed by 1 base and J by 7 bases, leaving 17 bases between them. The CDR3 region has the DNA TGTGCCAGCTCACCACTAGGCCGTAGCCTTGAAAATGAGCAGTTCTTC. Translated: CASSPLGRSLENEQFF.

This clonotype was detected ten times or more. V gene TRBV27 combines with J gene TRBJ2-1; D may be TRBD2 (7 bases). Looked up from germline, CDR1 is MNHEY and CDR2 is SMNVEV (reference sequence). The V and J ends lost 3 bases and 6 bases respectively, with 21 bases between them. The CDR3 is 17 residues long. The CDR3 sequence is CASSLLFRGGRVNEQFF. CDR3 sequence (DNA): TGTGCCAGCAGTTTGCTTTTTAGGGGGGGCCGCGTCAATGAGCAGTTCTTC.

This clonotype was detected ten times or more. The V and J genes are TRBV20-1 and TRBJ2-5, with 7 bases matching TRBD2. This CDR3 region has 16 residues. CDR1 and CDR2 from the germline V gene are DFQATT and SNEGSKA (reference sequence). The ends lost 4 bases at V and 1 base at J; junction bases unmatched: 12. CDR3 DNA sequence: TGCAGTGCTATAGATAGGTCTAGCGGAGCCCAAGAGACCCAGTACTTC. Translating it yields CSAIDRSSGAQETQYF.

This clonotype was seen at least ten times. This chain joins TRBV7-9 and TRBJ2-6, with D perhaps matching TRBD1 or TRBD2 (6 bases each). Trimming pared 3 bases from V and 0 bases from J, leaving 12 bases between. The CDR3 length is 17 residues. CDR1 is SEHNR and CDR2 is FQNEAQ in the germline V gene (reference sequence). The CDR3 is CASSFGGSYSGANVLTF. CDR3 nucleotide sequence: TGTGCCAGCAGCTTCGGGGGCTCCTACTCTGGGGCCAACGTCCTGACTTTC.

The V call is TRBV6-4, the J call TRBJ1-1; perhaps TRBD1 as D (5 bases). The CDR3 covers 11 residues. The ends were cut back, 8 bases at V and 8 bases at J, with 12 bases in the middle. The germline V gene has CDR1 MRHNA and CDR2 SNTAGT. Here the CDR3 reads CASFSGTEAFF. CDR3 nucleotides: TGTGCCAGCTTTTCCGGGACCGAAGCTTTCTTT.

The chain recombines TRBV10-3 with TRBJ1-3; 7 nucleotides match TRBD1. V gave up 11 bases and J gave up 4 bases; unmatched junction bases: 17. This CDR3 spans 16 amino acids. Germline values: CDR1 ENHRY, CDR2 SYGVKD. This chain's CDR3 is CAAEGRTGVGGNTIYF. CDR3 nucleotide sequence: TGTGCCGCTGAGGGGCGAACAGGGGTCGGCGGAAACACCATATATTTT.

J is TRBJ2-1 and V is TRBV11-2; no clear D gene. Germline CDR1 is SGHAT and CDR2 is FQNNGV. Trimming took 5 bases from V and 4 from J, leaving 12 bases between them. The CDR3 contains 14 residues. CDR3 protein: CASSPPPAYNEQFF. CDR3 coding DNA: TGTGCCAGCAGCCCCCCCCCAGCGTACAATGAGCAGTTCTTC. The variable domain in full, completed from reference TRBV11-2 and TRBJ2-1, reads EAGVAQSPRYKIIEKRQSVAFWCNPISGHATLYWYQQILGQGPKLLIQFQNNGVVDDSQLPKDRFSAERLKGVDSTLKIQPAKLEDSAVYLCASSPPPAYNEQFFGPGTRLTVL.

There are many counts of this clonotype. The CDR3 coding sequence is TGTGCCAGCAGTATCGGGACATTACAGTTCGCTTTCTTT. Encoded protein: CASSIGTLQFAFF. The gene calls are TRBV12-3 or TRBV12-4 and TRBJ1-1; a possible D gene is TRBD1 (6 bases). With 5 bases removed from V and 11 bases from J, the gap between germline ends came to 18 bases. This CDR3 is 13 amino acids long.